A selection of T cell receptor beta chains follows, all from one sample in a study of breast tumors, draining lymph nodes, adjacent tissues. TCRdb reanalysed the multiplex PCR reads using MiXCR and keeps one entry per CDR3 protein. The repertoire includes 150,000 to 200,000 distinct CDR3 sequences, about 33% of them detected once, and 3% to 4% sits in the top ten. Sequencing was carried out using axillary lymph node tissue. These receptors all stem from a female donor with breast cancer. Some clones in this sample may be carry-over from other donors' samples. The conserved cysteine and the conserved F or W are not part of the CDR3 here. Each record gives: V gene, J gene, CDR3 protein.

V: TRBV19; J: TRBJ1-3; CDR3: ASSPQGAVSGNTIY
V: TRBV7-2; J: TRBJ1-5; CDR3: ASSLWGGSYSDQPQH
V: TRBV7-2; J: TRBJ2-7; CDR3: ASSLSREVIHEQY
V: TRBV7-8; J: TRBJ2-3; CDR3: ASSLEFPGLKPDTQY
V: TRBV4-1; J: TRBJ2-7; CDR3: ASSLAGITEQY
V: TRBV30; J: TRBJ2-7; CDR3: AWRTLAGYEQY
V: TRBV9; J: TRBJ1-1; CDR3: ASSVVELNTEAF
V: TRBV20-1; J: TRBJ2-1; CDR3: SATDTDGSYEQYFGPGNEQF
V: TRBV15; J: TRBJ2-5; CDR3: ATSRDPGETQY
V: TRBV28; J: TRBJ1-2; CDR3: ASSDPRQFGTGKGYT
V: TRBV9; J: TRBJ2-4; CDR3: ASSSNQGSDIQS